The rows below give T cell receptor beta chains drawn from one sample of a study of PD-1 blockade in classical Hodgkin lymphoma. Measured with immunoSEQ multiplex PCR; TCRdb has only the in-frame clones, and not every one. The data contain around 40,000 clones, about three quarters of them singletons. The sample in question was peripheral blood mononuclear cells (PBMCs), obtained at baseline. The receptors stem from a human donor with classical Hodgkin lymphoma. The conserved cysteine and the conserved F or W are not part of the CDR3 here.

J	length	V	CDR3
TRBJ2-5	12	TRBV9	ASSVEGLQETQY
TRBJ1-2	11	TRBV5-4	ASSLEGNDGYT
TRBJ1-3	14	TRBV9	ASSDGQLTAGNTIY
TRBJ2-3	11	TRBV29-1	SVAGTGADTQY
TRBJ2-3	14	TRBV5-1	ASSSGTSGGTDTQY
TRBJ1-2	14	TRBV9	ASSVGTGLAIGGYT
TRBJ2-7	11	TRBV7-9	ASSLFGGAEQY
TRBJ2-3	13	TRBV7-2	ASSLGGTVTDTQY
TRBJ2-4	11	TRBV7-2	ASSFGQEGIQY
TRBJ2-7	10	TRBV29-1	SVEDQGGEQY
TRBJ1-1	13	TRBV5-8	ASSLDRGMNTEAF
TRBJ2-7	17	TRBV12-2	ASRLALGQGVSLTYEQY
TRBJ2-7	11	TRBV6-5	ASSSGTDYEQY
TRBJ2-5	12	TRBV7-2	ASSLSPSGETQY
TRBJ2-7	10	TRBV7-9	ASSLGGVWQY
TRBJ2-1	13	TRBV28	ASCEGTGIYNEQF
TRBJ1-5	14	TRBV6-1	ASSEGPGLRNQPQH
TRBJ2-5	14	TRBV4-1	ASSQGSSGGAETQY
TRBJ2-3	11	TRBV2	ASSEGGWDTQY
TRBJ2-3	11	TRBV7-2	ASSLQGRDTQY
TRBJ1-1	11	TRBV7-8	ASSLVGNTEAF
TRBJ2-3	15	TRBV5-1	ASTKLAAGPMSDTQY
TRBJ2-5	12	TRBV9	ASSARGVLETQY
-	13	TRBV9	ASSVEGLAGNEQY
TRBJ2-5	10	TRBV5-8	ASSLDRETQY
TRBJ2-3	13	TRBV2	ASYPLRDLGDTQY
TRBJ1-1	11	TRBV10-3	AISDPIDTEAF
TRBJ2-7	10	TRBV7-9	ASSLDDYEQY
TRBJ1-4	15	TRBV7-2	ASSPTDAGTGGEKLF
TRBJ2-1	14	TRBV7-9	ASSLIATGGGNEQF
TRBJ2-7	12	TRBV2	ASSERVSSYEQY
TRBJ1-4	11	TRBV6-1	ASSDIGGEKLF
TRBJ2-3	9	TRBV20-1	SASGPSAQY
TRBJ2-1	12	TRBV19	ASSPRGGDNEQF
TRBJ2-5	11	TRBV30	ACGRKGLETQY
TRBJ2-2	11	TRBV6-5	ASTRGPAGELF
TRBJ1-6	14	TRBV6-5	ASSYPRGGENSPLH
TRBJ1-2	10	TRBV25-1	ASSEGGGGYT
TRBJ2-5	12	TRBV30	AWDPGQAEETQY
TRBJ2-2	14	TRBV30	AWNDDSWGFTGELF
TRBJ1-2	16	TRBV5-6	ASSLCTGMGQANYGYT
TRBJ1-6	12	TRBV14	ASSPTGVGSPLH
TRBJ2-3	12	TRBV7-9	ASSQIAGVDTQY
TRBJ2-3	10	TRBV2	ASSKGPDTQY
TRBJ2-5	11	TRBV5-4	ASSADSQETQY
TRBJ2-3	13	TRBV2	ASTPLAVTTDTQY
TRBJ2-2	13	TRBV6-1	ASSEAWDYTGELF
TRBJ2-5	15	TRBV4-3	ASSQESGGGAGGAQY
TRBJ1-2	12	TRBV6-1	ASSDLFTGPQES
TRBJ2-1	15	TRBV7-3	ASSLGGAGGFYNEQF